The clone carrying this T cell receptor (beta chain) was detected ten times or more. The CDR3 spans 12 residues. Germline V gene lookup returns CDR1 SQVTM and CDR2 ANQGSEA. The trim removed 7 bases at V and 0 bases at J, leaving 2 bases unmatched. TCR cDNA molecules each carried a unique molecular identifier. TCRdb processed the 5' RACE reads anew with MiXCR; each CDR3 protein has one entry. The sample holds roughly 40,000 distinct CDR3 sequences; nearly 7% are singletons and the top ten take about 40%. This entry is derived from a study of spatial heterogeneity in lung cancer. Time point meaning: sample taken at primary tumor resection. Without sorting, whole RNA was sequenced from tumor, nontumor lung or frozen PBMC.

Sequenced here: PBMCs, sampled at surgery. This chain uses TRBV29-1 with TRBJ1-1, with 7 nucleotides matching TRBD1. This receptor was identified in a female donor with early-stage non-small cell lung cancer. Here the CDR3 reads CSGGQMNTEAFF. The CDR3 nucleotides are TGCAGCGGGGGACAGATGAACACTGAAGCTTTCTTT.